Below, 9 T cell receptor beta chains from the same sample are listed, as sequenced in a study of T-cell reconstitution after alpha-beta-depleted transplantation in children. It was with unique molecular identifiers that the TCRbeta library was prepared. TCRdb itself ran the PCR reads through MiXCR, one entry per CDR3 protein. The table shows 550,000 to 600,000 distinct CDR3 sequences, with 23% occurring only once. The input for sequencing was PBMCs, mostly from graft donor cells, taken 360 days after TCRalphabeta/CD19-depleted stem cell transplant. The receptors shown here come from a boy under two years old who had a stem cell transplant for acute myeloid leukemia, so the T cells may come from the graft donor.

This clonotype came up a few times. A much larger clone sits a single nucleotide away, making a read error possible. The CDR3 loop is CASSLRQGITDTQYF. The CDR3 nucleotides are TGTGCCAGCAGTTTACGACAGGGGATCACAGATACGCAGTATTTT. The rearrangement links TRBV28 to TRBJ2-3; TRBD1 matches 8 bases. V shed 2 bases, J shed 2 bases, and the junction held 3 bases outside the gene matches. The CDR3 is 15 amino acids. Germline values: CDR1 MDHEN, CDR2 SYDVKM.

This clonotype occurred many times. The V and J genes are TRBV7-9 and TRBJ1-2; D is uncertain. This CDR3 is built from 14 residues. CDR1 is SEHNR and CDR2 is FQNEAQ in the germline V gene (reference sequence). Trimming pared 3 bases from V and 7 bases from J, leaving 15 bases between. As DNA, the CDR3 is TGTGCCAGCAGCTTTTTGGGCTCGGGCTTTGGCTACACCTTC. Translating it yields CASSFLGSGFGYTF. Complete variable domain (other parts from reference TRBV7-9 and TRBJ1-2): DTGVSQNPRHKITKRGQNVTFRCDPISEHNRLYWYRQTLGQGPEFLTYFQNEAQLEKSRLLSDRFSAERPKGSFSTLEIQRTEQGDSAMYLCASSFLGSGFGYTFGSGTRLTVV.

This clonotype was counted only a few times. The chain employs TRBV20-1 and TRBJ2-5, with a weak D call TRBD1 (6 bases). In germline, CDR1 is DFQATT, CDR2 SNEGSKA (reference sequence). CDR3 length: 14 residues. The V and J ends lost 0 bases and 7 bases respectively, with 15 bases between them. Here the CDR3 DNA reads TGCAGTGCTAGAGATAGGGTTTTGGGGGCGACCCAGTACTTC. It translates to CSARDRVLGATQYF.

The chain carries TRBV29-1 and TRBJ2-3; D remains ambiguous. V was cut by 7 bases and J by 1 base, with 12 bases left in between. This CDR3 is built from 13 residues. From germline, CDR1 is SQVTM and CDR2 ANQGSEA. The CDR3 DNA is TGCAGCGCACGGACGGCTGGCACAGATACGCAGTATTTT. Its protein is CSARTAGTDTQYF.

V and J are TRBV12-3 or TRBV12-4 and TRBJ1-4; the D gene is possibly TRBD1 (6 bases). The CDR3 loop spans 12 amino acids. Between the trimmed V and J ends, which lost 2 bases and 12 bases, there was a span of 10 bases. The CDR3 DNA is TGTGCCAGCAGTTTAAACACAGGGCAACTGTTTTTT. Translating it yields CASSLNTGQLFF.

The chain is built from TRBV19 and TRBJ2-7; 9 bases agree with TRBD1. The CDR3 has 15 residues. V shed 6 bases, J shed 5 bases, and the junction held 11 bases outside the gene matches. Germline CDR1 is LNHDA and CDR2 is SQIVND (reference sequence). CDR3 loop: CASRSGTGIWNEQYF. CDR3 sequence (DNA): TGTGCCAGTAGATCCGGGACAGGGATTTGGAACGAGCAGTACTTC.

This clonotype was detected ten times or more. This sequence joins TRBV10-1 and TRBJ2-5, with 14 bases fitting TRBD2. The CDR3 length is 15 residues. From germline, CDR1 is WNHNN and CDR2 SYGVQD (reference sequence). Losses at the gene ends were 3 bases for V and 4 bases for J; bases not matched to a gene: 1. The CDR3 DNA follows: TGCGCCAGCAGTGATGGACTAGCGGGGGGAGAGACCCAGTACTTC. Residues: CASSDGLAGGETQYF.

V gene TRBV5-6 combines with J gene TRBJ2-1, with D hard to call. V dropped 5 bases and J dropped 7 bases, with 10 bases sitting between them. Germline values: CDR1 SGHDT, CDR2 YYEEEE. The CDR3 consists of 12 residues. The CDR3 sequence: CASSSGPNEQFF. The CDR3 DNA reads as TGTGCCAGCAGTTCGGGCCCAAATGAGCAGTTCTTC.

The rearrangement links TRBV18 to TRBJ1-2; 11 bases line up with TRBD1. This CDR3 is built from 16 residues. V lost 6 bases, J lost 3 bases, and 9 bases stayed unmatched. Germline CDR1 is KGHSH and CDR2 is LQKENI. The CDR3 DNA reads TGTGCCAGCTCCCCGGAATTGGGACAGGGGGACTATGGCTACACCTTC. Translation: CASSPELGQGDYGYTF. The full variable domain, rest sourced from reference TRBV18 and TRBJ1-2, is NAGVMQNPRHLVRRRGQEARLRCSPMKGHSHVYWYRQLPEEGLKFMVYLQKENIIDESGMPKERFSAEFPKEGPSILRIQQVVRGDSAAYFCASSPELGQGDYGYTFGSGTRLTVV.